Listed below are T cell receptor beta chains from one sample, sequenced in a study of blood T cell repertoires in COVID-19. Method: immunoSEQ multiplex PCR; TCRdb's copy keeps in-frame clones and lacks some. The repertoire holds approximately 100,000 clones, about 84% seen once, with approximately 15% in the top ten. Sequences were obtained from peripheral blood. The receptors derive from a woman between 65 and 79 years old with acute or convalescent COVID-19. Both conserved end residues are part of each CDR3. Each record gives: CDR3 length, J gene, V gene, CDR3 protein.

cdr3_length: 16
j_call: TRBJ2-2
v_call: TRBV10-3
cdr3_aa: CAISMGTGTNTGELFF

cdr3_length: 15
j_call: TRBJ1-2
v_call: TRBV16
cdr3_aa: CASSQEWTGVYGYTF

cdr3_length: 16
j_call: TRBJ2-3
v_call: TRBV5-1
cdr3_aa: CASSLLAGGPEDTQYF

cdr3_length: 13
j_call: TRBJ2-2
v_call: TRBV14
cdr3_aa: CASSQHSTGELFF

cdr3_length: 15
j_call: TRBJ1-2
v_call: TRBV19
cdr3_aa: CASSIDAGSVEGYTF

cdr3_length: 18
j_call: TRBJ2-2
v_call: TRBV4-1
cdr3_aa: CASSQGGLAGVGTGELFF

cdr3_length: 16
j_call: TRBJ2-1
v_call: TRBV18
cdr3_aa: CASSPTGELIYNEQFF

cdr3_length: 15
j_call: TRBJ1-4
v_call: TRBV27
cdr3_aa: CASSHPTGGDEKLFF

cdr3_length: 15
j_call: TRBJ1-6
v_call: TRBV5-1
cdr3_aa: CASSSDRAANSPLHF

cdr3_length: 15
j_call: TRBJ1-5
v_call: TRBV10-2
cdr3_aa: CASSGTRTGNQPQHF

cdr3_length: 13
j_call: TRBJ1-3
v_call: TRBV6-5
cdr3_aa: CASSSAGGNTIYF

cdr3_length: 16
j_call: TRBJ1-3
v_call: TRBV14
cdr3_aa: CASSWTGRSSGNTIYF

cdr3_length: 13
j_call: TRBJ2-5
v_call: TRBV6-5
cdr3_aa: CASSTPPSETQYF

cdr3_length: 17
j_call: TRBJ2-3
v_call: TRBV5-4
cdr3_aa: CASFDPSGRSSTDTQYF

cdr3_length: 15
j_call: TRBJ2-3
v_call: TRBV19
cdr3_aa: CASSMGGQVTDTQYF

cdr3_length: 17
j_call: TRBJ1-6
v_call: TRBV7-9
cdr3_aa: CASSLGGGTKYNSPLHF

cdr3_length: 14
j_call: TRBJ1-5
v_call: TRBV5-4
cdr3_aa: CASSHQGGNQPQHF

cdr3_length: 17
j_call: TRBJ2-1
v_call: TRBV7-6
cdr3_aa: CASSLDGGGVRNNEQFF

cdr3_length: 18
j_call: TRBJ2-3
v_call: TRBV19
cdr3_aa: CASSTGTSGFLGTDTQYF

cdr3_length: 15
j_call: TRBJ2-3
v_call: TRBV7-7
cdr3_aa: CASSSSGARTDTQYF

cdr3_length: 13
j_call: TRBJ2-3
v_call: TRBV19
cdr3_aa: CASSREERAAQYF

cdr3_length: 16
j_call: TRBJ1-6
v_call: TRBV2
cdr3_aa: CASSGMWTGMDSPLHF

cdr3_length: 14
j_call: TRBJ1-1
v_call: TRBV2
cdr3_aa: CASSLGGGRTEAFF

cdr3_length: 15
j_call: TRBJ1-5
v_call: TRBV2
cdr3_aa: CASNIGGGGNQPQHF

cdr3_length: 13
j_call: TRBJ1-3
v_call: TRBV6-5
cdr3_aa: CASTLGQVDTIYF

cdr3_length: 16
j_call: TRBJ2-2
v_call: TRBV5-1
cdr3_aa: CASSFFLAANTGELFF

cdr3_length: 14
j_call: TRBJ1-3
v_call: TRBV7-8
cdr3_aa: CASSSGPVADTIYF

cdr3_length: 13
j_call: TRBJ1-4
v_call: TRBV4-3
cdr3_aa: CASSRTANEKLFF

cdr3_length: 14
j_call: TRBJ1-1
v_call: TRBV6-5
cdr3_aa: CASSSGQGALGAFF

cdr3_length: 13
j_call: TRBJ1-5
v_call: TRBV6-6
cdr3_aa: CASSSGGYQPQHF

cdr3_length: 15
j_call: TRBJ1-4
v_call: TRBV28
cdr3_aa: CASSLAGERSEKLFF

cdr3_length: 15
j_call: TRBJ2-3
v_call: TRBV9
cdr3_aa: CASSVDSRSTDTQYF

cdr3_length: 19
j_call: TRBJ2-6
v_call: TRBV5-4
cdr3_aa: CASRQGTGGLISGANVLTF

cdr3_length: 14
j_call: TRBJ1-1
v_call: TRBV6-5
cdr3_aa: CASSYSGAYTEAFF

cdr3_length: 15
j_call: TRBJ1-1
v_call: TRBV19
cdr3_aa: CASRPQGGKGTEAFF

cdr3_length: 13
j_call: TRBJ1-2
v_call: TRBV11-2
cdr3_aa: CASSPLQGHGYTF

cdr3_length: 15
j_call: TRBJ2-1
v_call: TRBV18
cdr3_aa: CASSPDDRGYNEQFF

cdr3_length: 15
j_call: TRBJ2-1
v_call: TRBV7-9
cdr3_aa: CASSYRLAGYNEQFF

cdr3_length: 16
j_call: TRBJ2-3
v_call: TRBV7-2
cdr3_aa: CASSLRLAGRADTQYF

cdr3_length: 17
j_call: TRBJ1-2
v_call: TRBV7-9
cdr3_aa: CASSSSGAGGLLYGYTF

cdr3_length: 17
j_call: TRBJ2-3
v_call: TRBV4-1
cdr3_aa: CASSQVGGLAAGDTQYF

cdr3_length: 14
j_call: TRBJ2-2
v_call: TRBV5-1
cdr3_aa: CASREAGNTGELFF

cdr3_length: 12
j_call: TRBJ2-5
v_call: TRBV6-2/TRBV6-3
cdr3_aa: CASSFNKETQYF

cdr3_length: 12
j_call: TRBJ1-1
v_call: TRBV5-4
cdr3_aa: CASSRTGELAFF

cdr3_length: 15
j_call: TRBJ2-3
v_call: TRBV11-2
cdr3_aa: CASSLYHRVTDTQYF

cdr3_length: 16
j_call: TRBJ2-3
v_call: TRBV10-1
cdr3_aa: CASSDSRVSSTDTQYF

cdr3_length: 14
j_call: TRBJ1-5
v_call: TRBV2
cdr3_aa: CASNGDRGVQPQHF

cdr3_length: 14
j_call: TRBJ2-3
v_call: TRBV20-1
cdr3_aa: CSASRGLGTDTQYF

cdr3_length: 14
j_call: TRBJ1-2
v_call: TRBV7-8
cdr3_aa: CASSLDRMSYGYTF

cdr3_length: 15
j_call: TRBJ1-6
v_call: TRBV2
cdr3_aa: CASSPGQGANSPLHF

cdr3_length: 14
j_call: TRBJ1-5
v_call: TRBV28
cdr3_aa: CASSFGTGVQPQHF

cdr3_length: 15
j_call: TRBJ2-3
v_call: TRBV7-9
cdr3_aa: CASSLAAGGADTQYF

cdr3_length: 19
j_call: TRBJ2-3
v_call: TRBV28
cdr3_aa: CASSSALYGRGRDTDTQYF

cdr3_length: 12
j_call: TRBJ1-1
v_call: TRBV12-3/TRBV12-4
cdr3_aa: CASSWGLIEAFF

cdr3_length: 16
j_call: TRBJ1-5
v_call: TRBV19
cdr3_aa: CASSIQGWYINQPQHF